This T cell receptor (beta chain) is drawn from a study of blood T cell repertoires in COVID-19. Study in general: Acute-phase and convalescent COVID-19 samples originated in the United States, Italy and Spain. PBMCs, B-cell-depleted T cells, or T cells provided the cDNA or gDNA that made up the material.

As originally analysed: Amplification from reference gene primers served as the basis for estimated nucleated cell counts. The repertoire was sequenced with immunoSEQ multiplex PCR; TCRdb's copy has only in-frame clones and lacks some. V, J and clone size derive from that table, while D and trimming were established from the DNA sequence. Of about 80,000 clones in the sample, about 87% were seen once. Trimming cost V 1 base and J 2 bases, with 18 bases left between them. This CDR3 spans 17 amino acids. Germline loops: CDR1 LGHNA, CDR2 YSLEER. The TCR originated in a woman of 80 years or more with acute or convalescent COVID-19. Sequences were obtained from peripheral blood. The gene calls are TRBV4-3 and TRBJ2-7; TRBD1 is a possible D gene (6 bases). CDR3 DNA sequence: TGCGCCAGCAGCCAAGGTTTAGGAACAGGGACCCCCTACGAGCAGTACTTC. Translating gives CASSQGLGTGTPYEQYF.